A selection of T cell receptor beta chains follows, all from one sample in a study of blood T cell repertoires in COVID-19. Sequenced by immunoSEQ multiplex PCR; TCRdb stores in-frame clones only, minus some. The sample lists around 200,000 clones; about 88% were seen once. Input material: peripheral blood. The receptors were sampled from a woman aged 80 or older in a cohort sampled during active or convalescent COVID-19. Both conserved end residues are part of each CDR3. Where a row states a size, it is once, few, many or the class of an expanded clone; other rows omit it.

j_call	v_call	clone_size	cdr3_aa
TRBJ1-1	TRBV30	-	CAWSPGGTEAFF
TRBJ2-3	TRBV7-8	-	CASSSRKAGARTDTQYF
TRBJ1-6	TRBV5-1	-	CASSFPGGGSPLHF
TRBJ1-2	TRBV5-1	-	CASTGGREGYTF
TRBJ2-5	TRBV25-1	once	CARDSRQQETQYF
TRBJ2-1	TRBV6-5	-	CASSSPGLGFYEQFF
TRBJ1-2	TRBV18	-	CASSYGVAEHYGYTF
TRBJ1-1	TRBV5-1	-	CASSSGGLGTEAFF
TRBJ2-2	TRBV29-1	-	CSVTGGTGDTGELFF
TRBJ2-6	TRBV11-2	-	CASSKGRGLQVGANVLTF
TRBJ1-6	TRBV19	once	CASSATRSGSPLHF
TRBJ1-2	TRBV28	-	CASSTWTGPNYGYTF
TRBJ2-5	TRBV6-1	once	CASSEGQGSAETQYF
TRBJ1-2	TRBV11-2	-	CASSRAGTGAGYTF
TRBJ1-1	TRBV18	-	CASSPPGRGRATEAFF
TRBJ2-1	TRBV21-1	-	CASSTTADRFYNEQFF